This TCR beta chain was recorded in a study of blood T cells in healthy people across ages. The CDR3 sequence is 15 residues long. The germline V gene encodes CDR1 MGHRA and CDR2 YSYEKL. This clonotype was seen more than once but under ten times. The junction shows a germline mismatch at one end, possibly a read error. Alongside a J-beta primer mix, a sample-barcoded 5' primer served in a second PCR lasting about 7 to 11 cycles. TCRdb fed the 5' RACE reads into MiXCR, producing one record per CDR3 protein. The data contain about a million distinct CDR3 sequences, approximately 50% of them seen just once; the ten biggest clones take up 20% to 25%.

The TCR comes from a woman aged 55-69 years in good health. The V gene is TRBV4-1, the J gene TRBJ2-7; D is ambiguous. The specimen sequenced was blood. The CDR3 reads CASSQERRISHEQYF. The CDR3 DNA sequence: TGCGCCAGCAGCCAAGAGAGGAGAATCTCCCACGAGCAGTACTTC.